This T cell receptor (beta chain) was profiled in a study of post-analysis software for immune sequencing data. Study results and caveats: Same-batch samples co-clustered strongly by F measure. When patients were compared with controls, 4 or 5 TRBV segments were more frequent, TRBV5-6, TRBV5-1 and TRBV20-1 among them. A significant reduction in normalized Chao1 diversity was observed in multiple sclerosis patients versus controls.

Unique-molecular-identifier-tagged TCR beta cDNA libraries were used. One entry per CDR3 protein, called by TCRdb with MiXCR from the PCR reads. In the table there are approximately 690,000 distinct CDR3 sequences, around 64% of which are singletons. Comments on this clonotype: Its target is unknown.

CDR1 and CDR2 (germline): SGHTA, FQGNSA. The CDR3 totals 15 residues. The source material was blood. The source is a girl aged 2 to 10 with multiple sclerosis. This chain links TRBV7-2 with TRBJ2-5; perhaps TRBD1 as D (5 bases). The end of the DNA aligns better with TRBJ2-7, so the J call may be wrong. The CDR3 loop reads CASSLETGDYYEQYF. CDR3 nucleotides: TGTGCCAGCAGCTTAGAAACAGGTGATTACTACGAGCAGTACTTC.